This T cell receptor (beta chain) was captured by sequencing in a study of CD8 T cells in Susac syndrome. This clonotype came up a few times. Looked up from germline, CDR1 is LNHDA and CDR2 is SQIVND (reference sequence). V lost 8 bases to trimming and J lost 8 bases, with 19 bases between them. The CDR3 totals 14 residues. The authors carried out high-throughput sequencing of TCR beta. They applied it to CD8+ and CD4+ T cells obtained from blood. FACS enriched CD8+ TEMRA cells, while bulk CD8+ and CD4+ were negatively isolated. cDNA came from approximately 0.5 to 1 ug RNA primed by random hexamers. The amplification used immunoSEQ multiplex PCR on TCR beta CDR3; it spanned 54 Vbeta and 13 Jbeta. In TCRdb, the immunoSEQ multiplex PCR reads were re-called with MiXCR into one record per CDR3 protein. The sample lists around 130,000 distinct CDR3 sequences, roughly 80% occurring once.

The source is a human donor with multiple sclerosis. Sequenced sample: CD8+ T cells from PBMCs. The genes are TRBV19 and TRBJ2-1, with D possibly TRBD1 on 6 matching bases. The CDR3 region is CASALRQGKDEQFF. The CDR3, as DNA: TGTGCCAGTGCCCTACGCCAGGGGAAGGATGAGCAGTTCTTC.